A single sample is the source of the 4 T cell receptor beta chains below, sequenced in a study of blood T cell repertoires in COVID-19. Repertoires were generated with immunoSEQ multiplex PCR, while TCRdb's copy carries only in-frame clones and drops some. The sample contains 170,000 or so clones, 85% to 90% of which appear only once. Sequences were obtained from peripheral blood. The receptors derive from a woman aged 18 to 35 who had recovered from COVID-19.

The chain employs TRBV5-4 and TRBJ2-5, with 7 bases identical to TRBD2. CDR1 is SGHNT, CDR2 YYREEE, per germline (reference sequence). The CDR3 is made up of 15 amino acids. Trimming cost V 4 bases and J 5 bases; bases outside gene matches: 11. The CDR3 protein is CASSRPTGAGETQYF. CDR3 DNA sequence: TGTGCCAGCAGCCGCCCAACTGGAGCGGGGGAGACCCAGTACTTC.

This chain uses TRBV15 with TRBJ2-7, with TRBD2 matching over 7 bases. V lost 0 bases, J lost 9 bases, and 5 bases stayed unmatched. The CDR3 is 13 amino acids. Germline CDR1 LNHNV, CDR2 YYDKDF (reference sequence). The DNA for the CDR3 is TGTGCCACCAGCAGAGATCGATGGACTAGGCAGTACGTC. Amino acid sequence: CATSRDRWTRQYV.

In DNA, the CDR3 is TGTGCCAGCAGTTTTGTACCTTGGGAGACCGGGGAGCTGTTTTTT. Its protein product is CASSFVPWETGELFF. The rearrangement uses TRBV7-2 and TRBJ2-2; maybe TRBD2 (5 bases). Trimming took 6 bases from V and 5 from J, leaving 16 bases between them. This CDR3 contains 15 residues. The germline CDR1 and CDR2 sequences are SGHTA and FQGNSA.

The V call is TRBV4-3, the J call TRBJ2-1, with a tentative D call TRBD1 (5 bases). CDR1 is LGHNA, CDR2 YSLEER, per germline. V lost 1 base to trimming and J lost 8 bases, with 18 bases between them. The CDR3 sequence is 16 residues long. The CDR3 spells CASSQVGASALYEQFF. DNA of the CDR3: TGCGCCAGCAGCCAAGTAGGGGCCTCAGCCCTCTATGAGCAGTTCTTC.